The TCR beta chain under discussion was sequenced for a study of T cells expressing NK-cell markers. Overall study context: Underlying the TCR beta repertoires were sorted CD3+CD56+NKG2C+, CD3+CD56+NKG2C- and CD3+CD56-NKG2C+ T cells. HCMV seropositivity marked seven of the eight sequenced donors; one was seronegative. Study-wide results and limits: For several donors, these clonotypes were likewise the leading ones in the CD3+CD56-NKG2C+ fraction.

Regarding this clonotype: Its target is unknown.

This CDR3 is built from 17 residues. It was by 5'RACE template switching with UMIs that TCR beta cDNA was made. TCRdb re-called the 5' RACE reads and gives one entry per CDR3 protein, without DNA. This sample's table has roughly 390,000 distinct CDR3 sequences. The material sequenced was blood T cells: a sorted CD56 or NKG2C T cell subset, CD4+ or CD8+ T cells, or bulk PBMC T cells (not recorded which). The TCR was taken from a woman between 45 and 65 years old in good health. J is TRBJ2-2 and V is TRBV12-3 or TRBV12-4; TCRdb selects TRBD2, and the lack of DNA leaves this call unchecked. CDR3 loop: CASSPPRGLAGTGELFF.